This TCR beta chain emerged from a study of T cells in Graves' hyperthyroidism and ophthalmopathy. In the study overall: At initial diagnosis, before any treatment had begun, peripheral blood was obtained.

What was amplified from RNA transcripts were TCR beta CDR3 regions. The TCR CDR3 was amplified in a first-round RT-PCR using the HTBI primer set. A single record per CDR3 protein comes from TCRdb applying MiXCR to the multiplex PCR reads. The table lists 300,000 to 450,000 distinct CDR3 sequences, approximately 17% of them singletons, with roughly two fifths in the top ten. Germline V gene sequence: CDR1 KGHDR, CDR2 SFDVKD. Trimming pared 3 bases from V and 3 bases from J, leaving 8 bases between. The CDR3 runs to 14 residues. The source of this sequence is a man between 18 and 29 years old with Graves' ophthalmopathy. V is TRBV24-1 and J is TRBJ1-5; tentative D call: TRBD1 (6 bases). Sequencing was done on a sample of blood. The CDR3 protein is CATSDGTHNQPQHF. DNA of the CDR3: TGTGCCACCAGTGATGGGACACACAATCAGCCCCAGCATTTT.